The 8 T cell receptor beta chains listed next were all sequenced from one sample in a study of cytomegalovirus exposure and HLA in healthy donors. Amplification used 60 Vbeta primers and 13 Jbeta primers. Assay used: immunoSEQ multiplex PCR; TCRdb lists only in-frame clones, some missing. The sample records 150,000 to 200,000 clones, around 80% being singletons. Source material: PBMCs. The receptors were gathered from a girl aged 5 to 17 in good health and CMV-seropositive.

The gene calls are TRBV14 and TRBJ2-3; 11 bases align to TRBD2. The CDR3 runs to 16 residues. The V and J ends lost 4 bases and 0 bases, in that order; junction bases with no gene match: 3. CDR1 and CDR2 (germline): SGHDN, FVKESK. The CDR3 region has the DNA TGTGCCAGCAGCCCTCGACTAGCGGGAAGCACAGATACGCAGTATTTT. This sequence encodes CASSPRLAGSTDTQYF.

The CDR3 region has the DNA TGTGCCAGCAGCCAAGATCCCGGGTTCGGAAGCAATCAGCCCCAGCATTTT. It encodes CASSQDPGFGSNQPQHF. The V and J genes are TRBV4-2 and TRBJ1-5; D gene uncertain. Germline CDR1 and CDR2: LGHNA and YNFKEQ. The germline V and J ends were trimmed by 0 bases and 1 base, with 13 bases remaining between them. The CDR3 length is 17 residues.

The rearrangement links TRBV6-1 to TRBJ1-1, with 7 nucleotides matching TRBD1. Germline assignment: CDR1 MNHNS and CDR2 SASEGT. The CDR3 loop spans 16 amino acids. Trimming removed 0 bases from V and 3 bases from J; junction bases left unmatched: 7. The CDR3 DNA reads as TGTGCCAGCAGTGAAGCAGGGGTCAGGGGGGACACTGAAGCTTTCTTT. It is translated as CASSEAGVRGDTEAFF.

V is TRBV7-2 and J is TRBJ2-2; 9 positions agree with TRBD1. The trim removed 5 bases at V and 4 bases at J, leaving 5 bases unmatched. The CDR3 consists of 15 residues. Germline V gives CDR1 SGHTA, CDR2 FQGNSA. The CDR3 DNA reads as TGTGCCAGCAGCACCTGGACAGGGGTCACCGGGGAGCTGTTTTTT. Translation: CASSTWTGVTGELFF.

The chain recombines TRBV4-2 with TRBJ1-2; a weak D match, TRBD1 (5 bases). V was cut by 7 bases and J by 8 bases, with 14 bases left in between. Germline CDR1 and CDR2: LGHNA and YNFKEQ. CDR3 length equals 12 residues. The CDR3 bases are TGTGCCAGCACCCACCCAGGGAACGGCTACACCTTC. Translation: CASTHPGNGYTF.

This chain uses TRBV5-1 with TRBJ2-2, with D perhaps TRBD1 (6 bases). The length of the CDR3 is 16 residues. The V gene's germline CDR1 is SGHRS and CDR2 YFSETQ. V gave up 6 bases and J gave up 4 bases, with 19 bases separating them. CDR3 loop: CASTKPGHQSTGELFF. DNA for the CDR3: TGCGCCAGCACGAAACCGGGACATCAGAGCACCGGGGAGCTGTTTTTT. The whole variable domain, filled in from reference TRBV5-1 and TRBJ2-2, reads KAGVTQTPRYLIKTRGQQVTLSCSPISGHRSVSWYQQTPGQGLQFLFEYFSETQRNKGNFPGRFSGRQFSNSRSEMNVSTLELGDSALYLCASTKPGHQSTGELFFGEGSRLTVL.

V and J are TRBV27 and TRBJ1-5; 8 bases map to TRBD1. CDR3 length: 16 residues. Germline-derived CDR1 and CDR2 are MNHEY and SMNVEV (reference sequence). V dropped 6 bases and J dropped 6; count of bases not matched to a gene: 13. The CDR3 is CASRSGTGGVGQPQHF. The CDR3 DNA follows: TGTGCCAGCAGGTCCGGTACAGGGGGAGTAGGTCAGCCCCAGCATTTT.

The CDR3 DNA follows: TGCGCCAGCAGCCACACTAGCGGCTACGAGCAGTACTTC. This sequence encodes CASSHTSGYEQYF. The chain combines TRBV4-1 with TRBJ2-7; 8 nucleotides align to TRBD2. The CDR3 consists of 13 residues. Germline values: CDR1 MGHRA, CDR2 YSYEKL. The ends lost 3 bases at V and 3 bases at J; junction bases unmatched: 1.